Below are 25 T cell receptor beta chains sequenced from a single sample in a study of blood T cell repertoires in COVID-19. Generated by immunoSEQ multiplex PCR, the TCRdb table keeps only in-frame clones and is missing some. The data contain about 290,000 clones, around 89% of them singletons. The sample was peripheral blood. The receptors stem from a man in his forties with acute or convalescent COVID-19.

The V call is TRBV3-1 (or the pseudogene TRBV3-2), the J call TRBJ2-1; 7 bases are a match to TRBD2. The V gene end was trimmed by 0 bases and the J gene end by 2 bases; junction bases not matched to a gene: 7. The CDR3 is made up of 17 amino acids. CDR1 and CDR2 (germline): LGHDT, YNNKEL (reference sequence). The CDR3 spells CASSQDRASGAYNEQFF. The CDR3 DNA follows: TGTGCCAGCAGCCAAGATAGGGCTAGCGGCGCCTACAATGAGCAGTTCTTC.

In its sample, this clone was seen once. The V and J genes are TRBV27 and TRBJ1-5; tentative D call: TRBD1 (5 bases). The CDR3 totals 13 residues. The ends were cut back, 4 bases at V and 4 bases at J, with 8 bases in the middle. The germline CDR1 and CDR2 sequences are MNHEY and SMNVEV (reference sequence). The CDR3 region has the DNA TGTGCCAGCAGTTGGCGACAGAATCAGCCCCAGCATTTT. This codes for CASSWRQNQPQHF.

The V gene is TRBV2, the J gene TRBJ2-1; TRBD2 might be the D (6 bases). V dropped 2 bases and J dropped 7 bases, with 9 bases sitting between them. Germline V gene data show CDR1 as SNHLY and CDR2 as FYNNEI. The CDR3 length is 13 residues. CDR3 DNA sequence: TGTGCCAGCAGTGAATCAGGGAGGAATGAGCAGTTCTTC. This gives the protein CASSESGRNEQFF.

Notes on this clone: Germline is not matched at one junction end, which may reflect a read error. The gene calls are TRBV7-8 and TRBJ2-6; 7 bases are a match to TRBD1. The CDR3 runs 17 residues. CDR1 is SGHVS, CDR2 FQNEAQ, per germline. Written as DNA, the CDR3 is TGTGCCAGCAGGTTAGGGGGCGCGTCCCTTGGGGCCAACGTCCTGACTTTC. It encodes CASRLGGASLGANVLTF. Based on the CDR3 plus reference TRBV7-8 and TRBJ2-6, the full variable domain is GAGVSQSPRYKVAKRGQDVALRCDPISGHVSLFWYQQALGQGPEFLTYFQNEAQLDKSGLPSDRFFAERPEGSVSTLKIQRTQQEDSAVYLCASRLGGASLGANVLTFGAGSRLTVL.

The V call is TRBV18, the J call TRBJ1-2; D call uncertain. The CDR3 covers 16 residues. Germline V gene data show CDR1 as KGHSH and CDR2 as LQKENI. The ends were cut back, 1 base at V and 0 bases at J, with 12 bases in the middle. CDR3 amino acids: CASSPQPYRSNYGYTF. The CDR3 region has the DNA TGTGCCAGCTCACCACAACCCTATCGCTCTAACTATGGCTACACCTTC.

The chain joins TRBV25-1 to TRBJ1-3, with TRBD1 as a possible D gene (5 bases). The ends were cut back, 4 bases at V and 4 bases at J, with 11 bases in the middle. Germline V lookup: CDR1 MGHDK, CDR2 SYGVNS. The CDR3 runs 14 residues. The DNA for the CDR3 is TGTGCCAGCAGTGTCGCAGGGTCGGGAAACACCATATATTTT. This gives the protein CASSVAGSGNTIYF.

This clone was seen a few times. The genes are TRBV19 and TRBJ2-1, with 9 bases that match TRBD1. Germline V lookup: CDR1 LNHDA, CDR2 SQIVND (reference sequence). This CDR3 has 17 amino acids. J was trimmed by 0 bases and V by 5 bases; bases with no gene match: 8. The DNA of the CDR3 is TGTGCCAGTAGTCTTCGGGGGACAGGGAGCTCCTACAATGAGCAGTTCTTC. Amino acid sequence: CASSLRGTGSSYNEQFF.

This clone was observed a single time. The rearrangement links TRBV7-9 to TRBJ1-3; a possible D gene is TRBD1 (6 bases). Trimming pared 5 bases from V and 1 base from J, leaving 12 bases between. The CDR3 runs to 15 residues. The V gene's germline CDR1 is SEHNR and CDR2 FQNEAQ (reference sequence). CDR3 in amino acids: CASSLLGGSGNTIYF. The CDR3 DNA follows: TGTGCCAGCAGCCTCCTAGGGGGTTCTGGAAACACCATATATTTT.

V is TRBV9 and J is TRBJ1-2; tentatively, D is TRBD1 (6 bases). V lost 0 bases and J 2 bases, leaving 14 bases between the germline ends. The germline V gene has CDR1 SGDLS and CDR2 YYNGEE. The CDR3 is 16 amino acids. CDR3: CASSVVNRELNYGYTF. The CDR3 region has the DNA TGTGCCAGCAGCGTAGTGAACAGGGAATTGAACTATGGCTACACCTTC.

The J gene is TRBJ2-3, the V gene TRBV5-6; 9 bases line up with TRBD1. Germline V gene sequence: CDR1 SGHDT, CDR2 YYEEEE. The CDR3 has 16 residues. V was pared by 4 bases and J by 5 bases, with 11 bases of the junction left unmatched. The CDR3 DNA follows: TGTGCCAGCAGCCCTACCAAAAGACAGGGGGGAGATACGCAGTATTTT. The encoded protein is CASSPTKRQGGDTQYF.

The chain couples TRBV7-2 to TRBJ2-6, with TRBD2 matching 8 bases. Germline V CDR1 and CDR2: SGHTA, FQGNSA. The ends lost 3 bases at V and 4 bases at J; junction bases unmatched: 2. The CDR3 is 15 residues long. The CDR3, as DNA: TGTGCCAGCAGCTTCGGGGGGGTCGGGGCCAACGTCCTGACTTTC. This gives the protein CASSFGGVGANVLTF. The full variable domain, in which reference TRBV7-2 and TRBJ2-6 provide the parts outside the CDR3, is GAGVSQSPSNKVTEKGKDVELRCDPISGHTALYWYRQSLGQGLEFLIYFQGNSAPDKSGLPSDRFSAERTGGSVSTLTIQRTQQEDSAVYLCASSFGGVGANVLTFGAGSRLTVL.

The genes are TRBV5-4 and TRBJ2-7; D may be TRBD1 (5 bases). The CDR3 sequence is 14 residues long. V shed 0 bases and J shed 2 bases, with 9 bases lying between them. Per germline, CDR1 SGHNT and CDR2 YYREEE (reference sequence). The CDR3 DNA reads TGTGCCAGCAGCTTGGCCAGGGCCCCCTACGAGCAGTACTTC. Amino acids: CASSLARAPYEQYF.

There are a few counts of this clone. The rearrangement links TRBV7-2 to TRBJ1-6; D uncertain. This CDR3 spans 13 amino acids. Germline CDR1 is SGHTA and CDR2 is FQGNSA. The germline V and J ends were trimmed by 3 bases and 8 bases, with 8 bases remaining between them. The CDR3, as DNA: TGTGCCAGCAGCTTGGCCCGGGATTCACCCCTCCACTTT. Translated, it gives CASSLARDSPLHF.

The rearrangement joins TRBV2 to TRBJ1-1, with D possibly TRBD1 on 6 matching bases. V gave up 7 bases and J gave up 7 bases, with 22 bases separating them. This CDR3 has 15 residues. CDR1 and CDR2 (germline): SNHLY, FYNNEI. CDR3 in amino acids: CASIPRGGLGREAFF. CDR3 coding DNA: TGTGCCAGCATCCCGAGGGGGGGGCTGGGGCGTGAAGCTTTCTTT.

V and J are TRBV12-5 and TRBJ2-7, with 8 bases identical to TRBD1. The junction had 1 base not matched to a gene; V was cut back by 1 base and J by 2 bases. Germline assignment: CDR1 LGHNT and CDR2 FRNRAP. The CDR3 runs to 14 residues. The CDR3 DNA reads as TGTGCTAGTGGTTTGGGGACAGGGACCTACGAGCAGTACTTC. Its protein product is CASGLGTGTYEQYF.

The rearrangement joins TRBV10-2 to TRBJ1-2, with 8 nucleotides matching TRBD1. With V trimmed by 5 bases and J by 7 bases, 6 bases remained unmatched. Per germline, CDR1 WSHSY and CDR2 SAAADI. There are 13 residues in the CDR3. The CDR3 DNA is TGCGCCAGCAGTTCCGACAGGGGTGGTGGCTACACCTTC. Residues: CASSSDRGGGYTF.

The V gene is TRBV5-1, the J gene TRBJ1-4; TRBD1 matches at 8 bases. The CDR3 contains 14 residues. Unmatched junction bases numbered 5, after V lost 4 bases and J lost 6 bases. Germline CDR1 and CDR2: SGHRS and YFSETQ. The CDR3 reads CASSGQGADEKLFF. The CDR3 DNA reads as TGCGCCAGCAGCGGGCAGGGGGCAGATGAAAAACTGTTTTTT.

J is TRBJ1-6 and V is TRBV7-8; the D gene is possibly TRBD1 (6 bases). Germline V gene lookup returns CDR1 SGHVS and CDR2 FQNEAQ. The CDR3 contains 16 residues. The ends were cut back, 1 base at V and 5 bases at J, with 12 bases in the middle. In DNA form, the CDR3 reads TGTGCCAGCAGCTTAGGGGGGGGGCCGGATAATTCACCCCTCCACTTT. This sequence encodes CASSLGGGPDNSPLHF.

The chain carries TRBV5-6 and TRBJ1-1; 9 bases fit TRBD1. Per the germline V gene, CDR1 is SGHDT and CDR2 is YYEEEE. CDR3 size: 15 residues. V gave up 3 bases and J gave up 5 bases; unmatched junction bases: 8. CDR3 region: CASSSPGTGWTEAFF. The CDR3 DNA reads as TGTGCCAGCAGCTCTCCCGGGACAGGGTGGACTGAAGCTTTCTTT. The variable domain in full, with the rest retrieved from reference TRBV5-6 and TRBJ1-1, is DAGVTQSPTHLIKTRGQQVTLRCSPKSGHDTVSWYQQALGQGPQFIFQYYEEEERQRGNFPDRFSGHQFPNYSSELNVNALLLGDSALYLCASSSPGTGWTEAFFGQGTRLTVV.

Regarding this clone: At one boundary the junction diverges from the germline segment, which might be a read error. V and J are TRBV19 and TRBJ2-7; 8 nucleotides agree with TRBD2. The CDR3 extends over 15 amino acids. Per the germline V gene, CDR1 is LNHDA and CDR2 is SQIVND (reference sequence). The CDR3, as DNA: TGTGCCAGTAGTATCTCTAGCGGGTACTCCCACGAGCAGTACTTC. It translates to CASSISSGYSHEQYF. Variable domain in full (rest from reference TRBV19 and TRBJ2-7): DGGITQSPKYLFRKEGQNVTLSCEQNLNHDAMYWYRQDPGQGLRLIYYSQIVNDFQKGDIAEGYSVSREKKESFPLTVTSAQKNPTAFYLCASSISSGYSHEQYFGPGTRLTVT.

The gene calls are TRBV4-2 and TRBJ2-7; 7 bases align to TRBD2. The V segment lost 4 bases and the J segment 2 bases; nucleotides outside the gene matches: 5. This CDR3 has 14 amino acids. Germline loops: CDR1 LGHNA, CDR2 YNFKEQ. The CDR3 here is CASSPGLDPYEQYF. The CDR3 DNA follows: TGTGCCAGCAGCCCCGGACTAGACCCCTACGAGCAGTACTTC.

This clone was counted between two and nine times. The DNA for the CDR3 is TGTGCCATCGGGATTGAGGAGGCCAATGAGCAGTTCTTC. Protein product: CAIGIEEANEQFF. The chain joins TRBV10-3 to TRBJ2-1; maybe TRBD2 (5 bases). Germline V gene sequence: CDR1 ENHRY, CDR2 SYGVKD. There are 13 residues in the CDR3. Between the trimmed V and J ends, which lost 8 bases and 6 bases, there was a span of 14 bases.

The CDR3 here is CASLPGVANTEAFF. The CDR3 DNA sequence: TGTGCCAGCTTGCCCGGAGTGGCGAACACTGAAGCTTTCTTT. The chain joins TRBV2 to TRBJ1-1; D is unresolved. Trimming pared 8 bases from V and 1 base from J, leaving 14 bases between. In germline, CDR1 is SNHLY, CDR2 FYNNEI. This CDR3 spans 14 amino acids.

V is TRBV5-1 and J is TRBJ2-1; 10 bases agree with TRBD1. CDR1 SGHRS and CDR2 YFSETQ come from the germline V gene. The CDR3 spans 16 residues. V trimming: 3 bases; J trimming: 4 bases; junction bases outside the gene matches: 7. CDR3 nucleotide sequence: TGCGCCAGCAGCTCTATAGTGGGACAGGGGTACAATGAGCAGTTCTTC. As protein: CASSSIVGQGYNEQFF.

This rearrangement joins TRBV5-4 to TRBJ2-7; 7 bases are shared with TRBD1. The V gene's germline CDR1 is SGHNT and CDR2 YYREEE (reference sequence). The ends lost 4 bases at V and 3 bases at J; junction bases unmatched: 10. This CDR3 comprises 15 residues. CDR3 region: CASSQGPGQHYEQYF. CDR3 coding DNA: TGTGCCAGCAGCCAGGGCCCGGGACAGCACTACGAGCAGTACTTC.